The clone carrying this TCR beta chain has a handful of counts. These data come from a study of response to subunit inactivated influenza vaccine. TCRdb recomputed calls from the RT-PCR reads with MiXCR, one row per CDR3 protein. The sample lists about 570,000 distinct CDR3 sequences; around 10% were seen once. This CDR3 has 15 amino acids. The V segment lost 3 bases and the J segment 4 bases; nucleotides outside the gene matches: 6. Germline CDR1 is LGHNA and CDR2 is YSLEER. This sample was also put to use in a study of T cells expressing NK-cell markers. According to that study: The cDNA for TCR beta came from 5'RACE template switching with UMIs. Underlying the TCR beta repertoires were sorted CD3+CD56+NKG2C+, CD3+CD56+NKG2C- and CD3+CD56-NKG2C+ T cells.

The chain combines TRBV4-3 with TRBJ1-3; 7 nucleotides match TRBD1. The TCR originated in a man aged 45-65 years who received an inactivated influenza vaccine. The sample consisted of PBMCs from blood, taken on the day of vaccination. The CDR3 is CASSQRQGTGNTIYF. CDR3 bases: TGCGCCAGCAGCCAGCGACAGGGAACAGGAAACACCATATATTTT.